The 20 T cell receptor beta chains in this list originate from one sample, sequenced in a study of read filtering for tumor transcriptome and immune sequencing. Molecular barcoded adaptors covering alpha/delta and beta/gamma chains were used on approximately 440 ng RNA. TCRdb reprocessed the reads via MiXCR and lists one record per CDR3 protein. Seen here are roughly 56,000 distinct CDR3 sequences, roughly a fifth observed once, and the top ten hold more than 12%. Sequences were obtained from a population of CD138-negative cells sorted from bone marrow. These receptors were collected from a donor at least 40 years old with multiple myeloma.

This clonotype was detected many times. The CDR3 sequence is CAWSHQRGQLQETQYF. Written as DNA, the CDR3 is TGTGCCTGGAGTCACCAACGCGGACAGCTACAAGAGACCCAGTACTTC. This chain links TRBV30 with TRBJ2-5, with a tentative D call TRBD1 (6 bases). The CDR3 sequence is 16 residues long. Germline V gene lookup returns CDR1 GTSNPN and CDR2 SVGIG (reference sequence). V was cut by 2 bases and J by 2 bases, with 18 bases left in between.

This clonotype was found many times. This chain joins TRBV18 and TRBJ1-2, with D possibly TRBD1 on 5 matching bases. The germline V and J ends were trimmed by 6 bases and 1 base, with 15 bases remaining between them. The CDR3 is 15 residues long. Looked up from germline, CDR1 is KGHSH and CDR2 is LQKENI. CDR3 nucleotide sequence: TGTGCCAGCTCCCCCGGGGCCAACGATAACTATGGCTACACCTTC. This codes for CASSPGANDNYGYTF.

This clonotype showed up many times. V is TRBV27 and J is TRBJ2-7, with a tentative D call TRBD2 (5 bases). The V and J ends lost 7 bases and 4 bases respectively, with 14 bases between them. Per the germline V gene, CDR1 is MNHEY and CDR2 is SMNVEV (reference sequence). The CDR3 extends over 13 amino acids. CDR3: CASIKLGGYEQYF. CDR3 DNA sequence: TGTGCCAGCATCAAACTCGGCGGGTACGAGCAGTACTTC.

A remark on this clonotype: One junction end does not reproduce the germline sequence, and a read error may be involved. The CDR3 DNA follows: TGCAGTGCTAGACCCACAGCGATCTACGGGCAGTACTTC. It specifies CSARPTAIYGQYF. This chain links TRBV20-1 with TRBJ2-7, with D unresolved. From germline, CDR1 is DFQATT and CDR2 SNEGSKA (reference sequence). The CDR3 extends over 13 amino acids.

The table lists this clonotype with many counts. CDR3 DNA sequence: TGTGCCAGCAGCCACGCCGGGAGCTATTACGAGCAGTACTTC. It is translated as CASSHAGSYYEQYF. The chain carries TRBV14 and TRBJ2-7, with D possibly matching TRBD2 (6 bases). V was pared by 3 bases and J by 4 bases, with 13 bases between. The CDR3 has 14 amino acids. Germline CDR1 and CDR2: SGHDN and FVKESK.

This clonotype was recorded many times. The gene calls are TRBV20-1 and TRBJ2-5; TRBD1 matches at 7 bases. CDR1 DFQATT and CDR2 SNEGSKA come from the germline V gene (reference sequence). CDR3 size: 12 residues. The J segment lost 6 bases and the V segment lost 6 bases, leaving 7 bases of the junction unmatched. In DNA, the CDR3 is TGCAGTGCAAGACAGGGAGTGCAGACCCAGTACTTC. As protein: CSARQGVQTQYF.

As for this clonotype: This clone may be a read error of a much larger clone one base away. V is TRBV3-1 and J is TRBJ1-5; tentatively, D is TRBD1 (5 bases). Per the germline V gene, CDR1 is LGHDT and CDR2 is YNNKEL (reference sequence). The CDR3 totals 13 residues. The CDR3 nucleotides are TGTGCCAGCAGTCAAGTGGGGGTTCAGCCCCAGCATTTT. As protein: CASSQVGVQPQHF.

This clonotype was counted ten times or more. V gene TRBV7-2 combines with J gene TRBJ2-3; 9 bases agree with TRBD1. This CDR3 contains 15 residues. Trimming removed 5 bases from V and 7 bases from J; junction bases left unmatched: 10. Germline V gives CDR1 SGHTA, CDR2 FQGNSA. The CDR3 region is CASSQLGTGKNTQYF. The CDR3 DNA reads TGTGCCAGCAGCCAACTCGGGACAGGGAAAAATACGCAGTATTTT. The variable domain in full, with the rest retrieved from reference TRBV7-2 and TRBJ2-3, is GAGVSQSPSNKVTEKGKDVELRCDPISGHTALYWYRQSLGQGLEFLIYFQGNSAPDKSGLPSDRFSAERTGGSVSTLTIQRTQQEDSAVYLCASSQLGTGKNTQYFGPGTRLTVL.

This clonotype was counted ten times or more. The gene calls are TRBV3-1 and TRBJ2-7; the match to TRBD2 covers 7 bases. CDR3 size: 13 residues. J was trimmed by 12 bases and V by 4 bases; bases with no gene match: 12. Per germline, CDR1 LGHDT and CDR2 YNNKEL (reference sequence). CDR3 residues: CASSPKPLAVAYF. For the CDR3, the DNA is TGTGCCAGCAGCCCCAAACCGCTAGCGGTCGCGTACTTC.

This clonotype was recorded a few times. The DNA for the CDR3 is TGTGCCAGCAGCGTGGGGAAAAACATTCAGTACTTC. Translated, it gives CASSVGKNIQYF. The chain recombines TRBV11-2 with TRBJ2-4, with D unclear. Germline V gene lookup returns CDR1 SGHAT and CDR2 FQNNGV. The CDR3 runs to 12 residues. Trimming took 5 bases from V and 4 from J, leaving 6 bases between them.

Points on this clonotype: This may arise from a read error, as a much more abundant clone is one base away. The chain carries TRBV20-1 and TRBJ2-2, with D hard to call. The CDR3 covers 13 residues. Germline lookup yields CDR1 DFQATT and CDR2 SNEGSKA (reference sequence). CDR3 in amino acids: CCARWKNREELFF. The CDR3 nucleotides read TGCTGTGCTAGATGGAAGAATCGAGAGGAGCTGTTTTTT.

Ten or more counts support this clonotype. V and J are TRBV11-2 and TRBJ2-1; the D gene could be TRBD1 or TRBD2 (6 bases each). The germline gives CDR1 SGHAT, CDR2 FQNNGV. V was shortened by 5 bases and J by 8 bases, with 16 bases between the two germline ends. CDR3 length: 14 amino acids. The CDR3 DNA sequence: TGTGCCAGCAGCCCGCGGGGCAGGGGAGATGAGCAGTTCTTC. Amino acid sequence: CASSPRGRGDEQFF.

This clonotype was seen just once. An end of the junction does not agree with germline; a read error may underlie this. The rearrangement uses TRBV2 and TRBJ2-1, with TRBD2 matching 8 bases. CDR1 is SNHLY, CDR2 FYNNEI, per germline. The CDR3 sequence is 11 residues long. The CDR3 sequence is CASSILAVQFF. CDR3 coding DNA: TGTGCTAGCAGTATACTAGCGGTGCAGTTCTTC.

This clonotype was observed many times. This chain connects TRBV3-1 to TRBJ2-7; 7 bases are a match to TRBD1. This CDR3 is built from 14 residues. The junction had 2 bases not matched to a gene; V was cut back by 0 bases and J by 3 bases. Looked up from germline, CDR1 is LGHDT and CDR2 is YNNKEL (reference sequence). The CDR3 DNA reads as TGTGCCAGCAGCCAAGAGGGACAGATCTACGAGCAGTACTTC. Translating it yields CASSQEGQIYEQYF.

In this sample, this clonotype turned up many times. This chain connects TRBV6-5 to TRBJ1-2; TRBD1 aligns across 9 bases. CDR3 length: 16 residues. Germline-derived CDR1 and CDR2 are MNHEY and SVGAGI. Germline trimming cut 4 bases from V and 0 bases from J; bases unmatched to any gene: 6. CDR3 region: CASSWGQGLANYGYTF. CDR3 coding DNA: TGTGCCAGCAGTTGGGGACAGGGATTAGCTAACTATGGCTACACCTTC.

This clonotype was picked up many times. The V and J genes are TRBV7-3 and TRBJ2-5; no definite D call. CDR1 and CDR2 (germline): SGHTA, FQGTGA. The germline V and J ends were trimmed by 0 bases and 0 bases, with 2 bases remaining between them. CDR3 length equals 13 residues. The CDR3 loop reads CASSLTDQETQYF. The CDR3 DNA sequence: TGTGCCAGCAGCTTAACGGACCAAGAGACCCAGTACTTC.

Many counts were recorded for this clonotype. V usage is TRBV20-1 and J usage is TRBJ2-2, with 8 bases identical to TRBD1. J was trimmed by 5 bases and V by 6 bases; bases with no gene match: 5. There are 13 residues in the CDR3. Per germline, CDR1 DFQATT and CDR2 SNEGSKA (reference sequence). CDR3 loop: CSAARGLTGELFF. The CDR3 region has the DNA TGCAGTGCAGCCAGGGGGCTAACCGGGGAGCTGTTTTTT.

The rearrangement uses TRBV13 and TRBJ2-1; the match to TRBD1 covers 7 bases. The CDR3 spans 16 residues. Germline assignment: CDR1 PRHDT and CDR2 FYEKMQ (reference sequence). V lost 3 bases and J lost 3; bases outside the gene matches: 8. CDR3 in DNA: TGTGCCAGCAGCTTCCGCCGGGACAGCGACTACAATGAGCAGTTCTTC. Translating gives CASSFRRDSDYNEQFF. Together with reference TRBV13 and TRBJ2-1, the CDR3 gives the full variable domain: AAGVIQSPRHLIKEKRETATLKCYPIPRHDTVYWYQQGPGQDPQFLISFYEKMQSDKGSIPDRFSAQQFSDYHSELNMSSLELGDSALYFCASSFRRDSDYNEQFFGPGTRLTVL.

The table lists this clonotype with many counts. This chain links TRBV28 with TRBJ2-3; 15 bases fit TRBD2. Germline lookup yields CDR1 MDHEN and CDR2 SYDVKM. CDR3 length equals 20 residues. J lost 5 bases, V lost 5 bases, and 17 bases had no gene match. Here the CDR3 DNA reads TGTGCCAGCAGTCCCCCACGGACTAGCGGGGGGGCTGGGATGGGAGATACGCAGTATTTT. Residues: CASSPPRTSGGAGMGDTQYF.

This clonotype was seen at least ten times. This chain connects TRBV5-1 to TRBJ1-1; D gene uncertain. V shed 0 bases and J shed 1 base, with 7 bases lying between them. The V gene's germline CDR1 is SGHRS and CDR2 YFSETQ. The CDR3 covers 14 residues. The CDR3 region has the DNA TGCGCCAGCAGCTTGGATACACGGAACACTGAAGCTTTCTTT. Amino acid sequence: CASSLDTRNTEAFF.